The sequence of this T cell receptor (beta chain) was determined in a study of T-cell memory formation after mild COVID-19. With regard to this clonotype: No antigen is known for it.

The germline gives CDR1 SEHNR, CDR2 FQNEAQ (reference sequence). V was shortened by 5 bases and J by 4 bases, with 5 bases between the two germline ends. The length of the CDR3 is 11 residues. TCRalpha and TCRbeta libraries used 5'RACE with constant-segment primers and UMIs. TCRdb fed the 5' RACE reads into MiXCR, producing one record per CDR3 protein. The table has a few hundred thousand distinct CDR3 sequences, approximately 14% seen once; the top ten hold around 21%. Study-wide points: The second-wave clones peaking on day 37 were not confirmed as SARS-CoV-2-specific. Among contracting clones, CD4+ were mainly CM/EM and CD8+ enriched in EMRA. CD4+ bias marked clones expanding day 15 to 37, unlike balanced contracting clones.

This receptor was identified in a man between 18 and 35 years old who had mild COVID-19 (a few samples of this study predate the infection). Cell type and time point are not known. Sequencing was done on a sample of PBMCs or a T cell subset sorted from them (not recorded which). The rearrangement uses TRBV7-9 and TRBJ1-1; D is undetermined. The CDR3 DNA is TGTGCCAGCAGCCCACTCACTGAAGCTTTCTTT. This gives the protein CASSPLTEAFF.